Included here is one T cell receptor (beta chain) sequence, with context. Its antigen is still unknown. V shed 6 bases and J shed 5 bases, with 19 bases lying between them. CDR3 length equals 15 residues. The germline V gene has CDR1 MNHEY and CDR2 SVGAGI. The data derive from a study of T cell responses to AZD1222 COVID-19 vaccine. Study outcomes and limitations: Spike-specific TCR breadth and depth went up after people got two AZD1222 doses. Reports say nearly half of spike-specific TCRs go after unmutated variant regions.

Analysis merged second doses at about 4 or about 12 weeks. Produced via immunoSEQ multiplex PCR; TCRdb's table is partial and in-frame only. Here the sample spans fewer than 70,000 clones, roughly nine tenths being singletons. The sequencing used peripheral blood, collected 28 days after the second AZD1222 dose. This clonotype originated in an adult who received the AZD1222 COVID-19 vaccine. The rearrangement uses TRBV6-5 and TRBJ1-1; D unresolved. The CDR3 sequence is CASRHRAQSGTEAFF. Written as DNA, the CDR3 is TGTGCCAGCAGGCATCGGGCCCAAAGTGGGACTGAAGCTTTCTTT.